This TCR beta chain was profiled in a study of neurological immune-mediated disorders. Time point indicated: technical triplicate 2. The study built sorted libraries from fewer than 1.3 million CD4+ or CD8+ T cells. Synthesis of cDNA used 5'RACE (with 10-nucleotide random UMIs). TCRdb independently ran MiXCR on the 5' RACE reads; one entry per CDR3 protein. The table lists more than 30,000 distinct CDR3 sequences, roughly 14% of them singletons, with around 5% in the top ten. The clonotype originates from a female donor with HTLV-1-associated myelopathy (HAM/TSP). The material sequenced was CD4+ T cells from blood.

CDR3 residues: CATSPGGTTDTQYF. The CDR3 DNA reads as TGTGCCACCAGCCCAGGGGGGACCACAGATACGCAGTATTTT. The rearrangement uses TRBV15 and TRBJ2-3; D possibly corresponds to TRBD1 (7 bases). The CDR3 length is 14 residues. The germline V gene has CDR1 LNHNV and CDR2 YYDKDF (reference sequence). V shed 5 bases and J shed 2 bases, with 11 bases lying between them.